A single sample is the source of the 5 T cell receptor beta chains below, sequenced in a study of OX40 agonist ivuxolimab in advanced cancers. The method was immunoSEQ multiplex PCR; TCRdb's version includes in-frame clones alone and lacks a portion of them. Of 60,000 or so clones listed, approximately 85% were seen once; the top ten hold more than 2.5%. Sequences were derived from CD4+ or CD8+ T cells sorted from blood, sampled in a trial of the OX40 agonist ivuxolimab. These TCRs come from an adult with an advanced solid tumor such as melanoma, head and neck, liver or kidney cancer.

The chain links TRBV23-1 to TRBJ1-5; D is unresolved. TRBV23-1 is given ORF status, its function remaining uncertain. V lost 6 bases and J lost 5, with 17 bases in between. The length of the CDR3 is 15 residues. Here the CDR3 DNA reads TGCGCCAGCAGGCGGAGTGAACAGCTGGATCAGCCCCAGCATTTT. This gives the protein CASRRSEQLDQPQHF.

This clone was detected only a few times. This chain links TRBV2 with TRBJ2-5, with 10 bases that match TRBD2. Germline lookup yields CDR1 SNHLY and CDR2 FYNNEI. V was clipped by 6 bases and J by 7 bases; unmatched bases: 8. The length of the CDR3 is 14 residues. The CDR3 reads CASRTSGVMRTQYF. CDR3 bases: TGTGCCAGCAGAACTAGCGGGGTAATGAGGACCCAGTACTTC.

The rearrangement joins TRBV9 to TRBJ2-7; TRBD2 aligns across 10 bases. This CDR3 comprises 17 residues. Germline loops: CDR1 SGDLS, CDR2 YYNGEE. Germline trimming cut 4 bases from V and 4 bases from J; bases unmatched to any gene: 14. For the CDR3, the DNA is TGTGCCAGCAGCCCCTCTCTTGGGGCTAGCGGGGGATACGAGCAGTACTTC. It encodes CASSPSLGASGGYEQYF.

This chain links TRBV29-1 with TRBJ2-7; 7 nucleotides match TRBD1. Germline values: CDR1 SQVTM, CDR2 ANQGSEA. J gave up 0 bases and V 7 bases, and 6 bases lay outside the gene matches. There are 13 residues in the CDR3. As DNA, the CDR3 is TGCAGCGCCAGGGGGTTTAGCTCCTACGAGCAGTACTTC. It is translated as CSARGFSSYEQYF.

The gene calls are TRBV18 and TRBJ2-7; 9 nucleotides agree with TRBD1. Germline lookup yields CDR1 KGHSH and CDR2 LQKENI. Trimming at V came to 0 bases and at J to 10 bases, leaving 7 bases not matched to a gene. The CDR3 extends over 14 amino acids. CDR3 DNA sequence: TGTGCCAGCTCACCACCGGGACAGGGCTTTAAACAGTACTTC. As protein: CASSPPGQGFKQYF.